The TCR beta chain under discussion was sequenced for a study of cytomegalovirus exposure and HLA in healthy donors. Turning to the study itself: As an earlier analysis found, about 179 million T cells yielded around 110 million unique TCR beta sequences. The study's early data release held about 85 million unique TCRs from HLA-typed donors.

About this clone itself: Its specificity is unknown.

Whole-study findings and limits: Earlier analysis yielded a pattern in which most TCR beta V segments were productive about 87% or about 30% of the time.

The donors were healthy bone marrow donors. Trimming cost V 2 bases and J 4 bases; bases outside gene matches: 5. Germline CDR1 and CDR2: SGHVS and FQNEAQ. This CDR3 has 17 residues. PCR primers comprised 60 Vbeta and 13 Jbeta primers. Repertoires were generated with immunoSEQ multiplex PCR, while TCRdb's copy carries only in-frame clones and drops some. This sample yields 150,000 to 200,000 clones, of which roughly 87% are seen a single time; roughly 0.5% belongs to the top ten. This chain joins TRBV7-8 and TRBJ1-4; 12 bases map to TRBD1. The source is a woman aged 50 to 60 in good health and CMV-seronegative. Sequencing was done on a sample of PBMCs. The CDR3 coding sequence is TGTGCCAGCAGCTTAATGGGACAGGGGGCCCTTAATGAAAAACTGTTTTTT. Protein: CASSLMGQGALNEKLFF.